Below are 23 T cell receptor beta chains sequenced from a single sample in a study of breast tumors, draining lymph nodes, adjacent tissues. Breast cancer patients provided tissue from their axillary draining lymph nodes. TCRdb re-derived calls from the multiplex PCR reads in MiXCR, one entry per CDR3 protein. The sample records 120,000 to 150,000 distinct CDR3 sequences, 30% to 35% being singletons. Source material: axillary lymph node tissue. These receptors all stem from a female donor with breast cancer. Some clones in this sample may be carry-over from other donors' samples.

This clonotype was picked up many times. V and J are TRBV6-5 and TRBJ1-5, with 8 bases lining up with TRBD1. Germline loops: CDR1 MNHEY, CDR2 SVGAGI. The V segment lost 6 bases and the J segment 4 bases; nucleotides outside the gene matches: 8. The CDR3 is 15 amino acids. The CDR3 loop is CASSRTGSGNQPQHF. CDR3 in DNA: TGTGCCAGCAGCAGGACAGGGTCGGGGAATCAGCCCCAGCATTTT.

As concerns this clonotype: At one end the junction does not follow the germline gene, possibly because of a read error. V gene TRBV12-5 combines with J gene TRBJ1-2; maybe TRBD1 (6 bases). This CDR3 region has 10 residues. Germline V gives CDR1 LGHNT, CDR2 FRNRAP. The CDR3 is CASGLDRLNF. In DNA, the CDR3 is TGTGCTAGTGGTTTAGACAGGCTAAACTTC.

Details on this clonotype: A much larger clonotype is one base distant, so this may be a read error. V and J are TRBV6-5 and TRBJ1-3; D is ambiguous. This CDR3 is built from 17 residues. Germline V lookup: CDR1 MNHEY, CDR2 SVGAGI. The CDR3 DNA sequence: TGTGCCAGCAGTTACAAGATATCGGGTTATGGTGGAAACACCACATATTTT. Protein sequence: CASSYKISGYGGNTTYF.

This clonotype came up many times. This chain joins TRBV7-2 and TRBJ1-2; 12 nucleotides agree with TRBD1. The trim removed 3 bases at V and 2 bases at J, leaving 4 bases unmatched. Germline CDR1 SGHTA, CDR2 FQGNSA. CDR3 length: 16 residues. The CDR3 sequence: CASSLGQGAVNYGYTF. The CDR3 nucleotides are TGTGCCAGCAGCTTGGGACAGGGGGCTGTAAACTATGGCTACACCTTC.

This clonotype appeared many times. Written as DNA, the CDR3 is TGCAGTGCTAGGCGTGGGGGGGATGAGACCCAGTACTTC. It encodes CSARRGGDETQYF. This sequence joins TRBV20-1 and TRBJ2-5, with 7 bases matching TRBD2. CDR1 and CDR2 from the germline V gene are DFQATT and SNEGSKA (reference sequence). The CDR3 is 13 residues long. V was pared by 3 bases and J by 5 bases, with 6 bases of the junction left unmatched.

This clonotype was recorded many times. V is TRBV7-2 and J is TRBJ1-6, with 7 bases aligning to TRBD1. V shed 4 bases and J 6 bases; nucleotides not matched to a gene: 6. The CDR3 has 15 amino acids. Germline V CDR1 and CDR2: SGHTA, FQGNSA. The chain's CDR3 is CASSSRQGGNSPLHF. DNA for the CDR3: TGTGCCAGCAGCTCAAGACAGGGCGGTAATTCACCCCTCCACTTT.

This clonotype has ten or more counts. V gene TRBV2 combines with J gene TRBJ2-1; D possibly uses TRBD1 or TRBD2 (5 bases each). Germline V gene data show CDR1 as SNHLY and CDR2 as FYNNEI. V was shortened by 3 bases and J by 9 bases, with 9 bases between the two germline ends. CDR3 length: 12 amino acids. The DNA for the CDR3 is TGTGCCAGCAGTGAGTCGAGGGGTGAGCAGTTCTTC. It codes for CASSESRGEQFF.

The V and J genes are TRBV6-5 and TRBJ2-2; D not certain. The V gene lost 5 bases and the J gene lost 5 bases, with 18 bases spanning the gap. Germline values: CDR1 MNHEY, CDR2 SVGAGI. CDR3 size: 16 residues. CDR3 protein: CASSPTPYSRTGELFF. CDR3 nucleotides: TGTGCCAGCAGTCCGACCCCCTACTCGCGAACCGGGGAGCTGTTTTTT.

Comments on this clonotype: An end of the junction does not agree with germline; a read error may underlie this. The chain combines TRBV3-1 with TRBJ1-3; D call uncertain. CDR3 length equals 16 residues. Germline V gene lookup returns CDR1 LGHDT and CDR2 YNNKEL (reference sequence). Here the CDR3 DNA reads TGCGCCAGCAGCCGCAACGCCGGGTGCTCTGGAAACACCATATATTTT. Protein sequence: CASSRNAGCSGNTIYF. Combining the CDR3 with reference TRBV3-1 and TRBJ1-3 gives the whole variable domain DTAVSQTPKYLVTQMGNDKSIKCEQNLGHDTMYWYKQDSKKFLKIMFSYNNKELIINETVPNRFSPKSPDKAHLNLHINSLELGDSAVYFCASSRNAGCSGNTIYFGEGSWLTVV.

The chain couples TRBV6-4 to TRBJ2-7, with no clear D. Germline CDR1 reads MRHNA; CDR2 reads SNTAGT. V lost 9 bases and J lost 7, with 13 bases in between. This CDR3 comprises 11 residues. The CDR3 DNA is TGTGCCAGAAGAGAAGGTAGGGAGCAGTACTTC. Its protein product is CARREGREQYF.

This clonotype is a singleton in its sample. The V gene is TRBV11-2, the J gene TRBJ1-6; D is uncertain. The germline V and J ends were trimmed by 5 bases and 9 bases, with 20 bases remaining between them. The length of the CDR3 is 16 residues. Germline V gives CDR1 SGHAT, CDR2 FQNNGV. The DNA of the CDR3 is TGTGCCAGCAGCCGTTTAGGAGCCCGTTATGGTTCACCCCTCCACTTT. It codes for CASSRLGARYGSPLHF.

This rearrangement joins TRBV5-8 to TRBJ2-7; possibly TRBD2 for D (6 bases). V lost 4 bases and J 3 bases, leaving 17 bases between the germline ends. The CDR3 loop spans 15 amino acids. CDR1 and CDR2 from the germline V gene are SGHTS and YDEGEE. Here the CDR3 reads CASSPRRGPNYEQYV. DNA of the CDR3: TGTGCCAGCAGCCCCCGGCGGGGCCCAAACTACGAGCAGTACGTC.

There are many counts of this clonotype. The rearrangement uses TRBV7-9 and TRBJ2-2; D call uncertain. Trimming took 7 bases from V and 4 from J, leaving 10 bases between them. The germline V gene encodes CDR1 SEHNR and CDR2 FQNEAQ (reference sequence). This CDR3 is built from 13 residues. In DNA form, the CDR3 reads TGTGCCAGCATTCCTGGAATCACCGGGGAGCTGTTTTTT. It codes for CASIPGITGELFF.

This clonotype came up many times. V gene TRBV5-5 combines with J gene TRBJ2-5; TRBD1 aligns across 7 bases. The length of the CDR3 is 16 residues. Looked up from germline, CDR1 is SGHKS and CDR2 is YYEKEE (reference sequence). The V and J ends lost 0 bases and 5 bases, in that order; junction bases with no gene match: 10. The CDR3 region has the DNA TGTGCCAGCAGCTTGGCGACGCTACAGGGGTTGGAGACCCAGTACTTC. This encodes CASSLATLQGLETQYF.

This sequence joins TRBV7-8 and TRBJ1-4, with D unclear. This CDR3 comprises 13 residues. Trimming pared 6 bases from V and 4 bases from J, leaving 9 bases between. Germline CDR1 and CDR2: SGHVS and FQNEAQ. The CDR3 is CASSLGINEKLFF. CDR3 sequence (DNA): TGTGCCAGCAGTCTGGGTATTAATGAAAAACTGTTTTTT.

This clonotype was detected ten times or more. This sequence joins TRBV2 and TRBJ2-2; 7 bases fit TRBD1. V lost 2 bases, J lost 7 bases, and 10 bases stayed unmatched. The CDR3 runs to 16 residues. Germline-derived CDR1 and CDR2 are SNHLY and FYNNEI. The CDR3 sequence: CASSEMTGTSIGELFF. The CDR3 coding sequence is TGTGCCAGCAGTGAAATGACAGGGACGTCTATCGGGGAGCTGTTTTTT. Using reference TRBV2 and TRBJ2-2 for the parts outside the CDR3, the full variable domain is EPEVTQTPSHQVTQMGQEVILRCVPISNHLYFYWYRQILGQKVEFLVSFYNNEISEKSEIFDDQFSVERPDGSNFTLKIRSTKLEDSAMYFCASSEMTGTSIGELFFGEGSRLTVL.

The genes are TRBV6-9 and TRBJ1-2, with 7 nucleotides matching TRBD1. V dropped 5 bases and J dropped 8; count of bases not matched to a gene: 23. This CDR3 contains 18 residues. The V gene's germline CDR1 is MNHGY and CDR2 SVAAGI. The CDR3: CASSREISGTDPIEGYTF. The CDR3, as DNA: TGTGCCAGCAGTCGAGAGATTTCGGGGACAGATCCAATAGAGGGCTACACCTTC.

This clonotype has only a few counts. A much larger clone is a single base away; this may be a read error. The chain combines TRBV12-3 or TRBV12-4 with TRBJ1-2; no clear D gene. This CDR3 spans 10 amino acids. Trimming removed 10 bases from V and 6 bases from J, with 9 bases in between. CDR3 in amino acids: CANGSDGYTF. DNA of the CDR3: TGTGCCAATGGAAGCGATGGCTACACCTTC.

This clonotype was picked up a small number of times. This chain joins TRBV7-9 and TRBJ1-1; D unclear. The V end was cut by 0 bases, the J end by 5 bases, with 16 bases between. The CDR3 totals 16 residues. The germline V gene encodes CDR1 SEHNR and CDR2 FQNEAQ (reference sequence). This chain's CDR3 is CASSLALSLLGTEAFF. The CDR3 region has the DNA TGTGCCAGCAGCTTAGCGCTTAGTCTCCTGGGGACTGAAGCTTTCTTT.

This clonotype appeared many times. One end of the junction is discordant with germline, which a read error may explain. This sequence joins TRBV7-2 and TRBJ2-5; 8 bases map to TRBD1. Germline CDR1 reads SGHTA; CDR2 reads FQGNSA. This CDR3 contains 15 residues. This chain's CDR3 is CASSPRTGLQETQHF. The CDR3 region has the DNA TGTGCCAGCAGCCCGCGGACAGGGCTCCAAGAGACCCAGCACTTC.

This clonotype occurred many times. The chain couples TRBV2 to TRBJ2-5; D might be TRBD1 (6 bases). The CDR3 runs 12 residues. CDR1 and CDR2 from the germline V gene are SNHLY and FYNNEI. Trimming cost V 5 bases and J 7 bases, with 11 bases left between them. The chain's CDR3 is CASSTGLGTQYF. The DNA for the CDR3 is TGTGCCAGCAGTACAGGGTTGGGGACCCAGTACTTC.

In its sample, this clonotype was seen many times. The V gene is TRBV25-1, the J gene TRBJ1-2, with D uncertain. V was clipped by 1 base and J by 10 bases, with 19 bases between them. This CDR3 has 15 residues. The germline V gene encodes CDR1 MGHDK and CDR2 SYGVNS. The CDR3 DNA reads TGTGCCAGCAGTGAATTAACCGGCAATGAATTCGACTACACCTTC. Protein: CASSELTGNEFDYTF.

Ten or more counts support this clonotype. CDR3 sequence reads: CASSDGQPGNTIYF. Here the CDR3 DNA reads TGTGCCAGCAGTGATGGTCAGCCCGGGAACACCATATATTTT. The chain joins TRBV2 to TRBJ1-3; unclear D gene. CDR1 is SNHLY, CDR2 FYNNEI, per germline. V was shortened by 3 bases and J by 7 bases, with 13 bases between the two germline ends. This CDR3 spans 14 amino acids.